A selection of T cell receptor beta chains follows, all from one sample in a study of metastatic and nonmetastatic thyroid tumors. MiXCR reprocessed the PCR reads for TCRdb. The data show 25,000 to 30,000 clones, 15% to 20% seen once. Sequenced input: blood. These receptor sequences come from a male donor with papillary thyroid cancer or a benign thyroid nodule (not recorded which). Some clones in this sample may be carry-over from other donors' samples. Each CDR3 is given with its conserved first and last residue. Each record gives: V gene, J gene, D gene, clone size, CDR3 protein, CDR3 DNA. The D gene is left open where the match is weak. Clone size is shown for a subset of rows, as once, few, many or a class of expanded clone.

>TRBV28|TRBJ2-5|TRBD2|-
CASSSAPLGLAGGMRKTQYF
TGTGCCAGCAGTTCCGCACCCCTCGGACTAGCGGGAGGGATGAGGAAGACCCAGTACTTC
>TRBV7-9|TRBJ2-7|-|-
CSSSLAGSLPYEQYF
TGTTCCAGCAGCTTAGCAGGGTCCCTCCCCTACGAGCAGTACTTC
>TRBV2|TRBJ2-5|-|many
CASRYKPGQETQYF
TGTGCCAGCAGGTACAAACCAGGCCAAGAGACCCAGTACTTC
>TRBV27|TRBJ2-3|TRBD1|many
CASSSLPGGPSTDTQYF
TGTGCCAGCAGTTCCCTCCCAGGGGGCCCTAGCACAGATACGCAGTATTTT
>TRBV28|TRBJ2-7|TRBD2|many
CASSLARTSATGQYF
TGTGCCAGCAGTTTGGCTAGGACTAGCGCGACGGGGCAGTACTTC
>TRBV27|TRBJ2-2|TRBD2|medium-sized
CASVSGRVGTGELFF
TGTGCCAGCGTTAGCGGGAGGGTGGGCACCGGGGAGCTGTTTTTT
>TRBV15|TRBJ2-7|-|medium-sized
CATSREGPTLYEQYF
TGTGCCACCAGCAGAGAAGGGCCGACCCTCTACGAGCAGTACTTC
>TRBV6-5|TRBJ1-1|TRBD1|medium-sized
CASSYSGGAGGATEAFF
TGTGCCAGCAGTTACTCCGGGGGGGCAGGGGGTGCGACTGAAGCTTTCTTT
>TRBV20-1|TRBJ1-5|TRBD1|many
CSARDMDRSNQPQHF
TGCAGTGCTAGAGACATGGACAGGAGCAATCAGCCCCAGCATTTT
>TRBV5-1|TRBJ2-1|TRBD1|many
CASKQGIYNEQFF
TGCGCCAGCAAACAGGGGATCTACAATGAGCAGTTCTTC
>TRBV28|TRBJ2-5|TRBD1|many
CASTGLTGFQETQYF
TGTGCCAGCACCGGATTGACAGGGTTCCAAGAGACCCAGTACTTC
>TRBV11-2|TRBJ1-2|-|many
CASGGYDYGYTF
TGTGCCAGCGGGGGATACGACTATGGCTACACCTTC
>TRBV2|TRBJ1-5|-|many
CASSFDNNQPQHF
TGTGCCAGCAGTTTCGACAATAATCAGCCCCAGCATTTT
>TRBV7-9|TRBJ1-1|-|-
CASSQQVNTEAFF
TGTGCCAGCAGCCAACAGGTTAACACTGAAGCTTTCTTT
>TRBV30|TRBJ1-2|-|few
CACGKVRYGYTF
TGTGCCTGTGGGAAAGTCCGCTATGGCTACACCTTC
>TRBV20-1|TRBJ2-7|TRBD2|many
CSAHAGLAGAYEQYF
TGCAGTGCCCACGCGGGACTAGCGGGAGCTTACGAGCAGTACTTC
>TRBV10-3|TRBJ2-7|-|few
CAISEKGYEQYF
TGTGCCATCAGTGAGAAGGGCTACGAGCAGTACTTC
>TRBV27|TRBJ2-1|-|-
CASSFRGAYEQFF
TGTGCCAGCAGTTTCAGAGGGGCCTACGAGCAGTTCTTC
>TRBV6-6|TRBJ2-3|TRBD1|few
CASPEGDRGQGDTDTQYF
TGTGCCAGCCCCGAAGGGGACAGGGGACAGGGCGACACAGATACGCAGTATTTT
>TRBV18|TRBJ1-1|-|many
CASSPPGPRTEAFF
TGTGCCAGCTCACCACCGGGGCCGAGGACTGAAGCTTTCTTT
>TRBV19|TRBJ1-5|-|-
CASSTGQRNQPQHF
TGTGCCAGTAGTACGGGACAACGCAATCAGCCCCAGCATTTT
>TRBV7-8|TRBJ1-4|-|many
CASSLATGGHEKLFF
TGTGCCAGCAGCTTAGCTACGGGGGGACATGAAAAACTGTTTTTT
>TRBV6-5|TRBJ1-1|TRBD1|many
CASSYFGTGPNTEAFF
TGTGCCAGCAGTTACTTTGGGACAGGGCCAAACACTGAAGCTTTCTTT
>TRBV6-5|TRBJ2-7|-|many
CASSYSKDEQYF
TGTGCCAGCAGTTACTCGAAGGACGAGCAGTACTTC
>TRBV28|TRBJ2-7|TRBD1|many
CASLPYPGQEKPEQYF
TGTGCCAGCCTTCCATATCCGGGACAGGAGAAGCCGGAGCAGTACTTC
>TRBV2|TRBJ1-1|-|-
CASSGTFGTEAFF
TGTGCCAGCAGTGGGACATTTGGCACTGAAGCTTTCTTT
>TRBV3-1|TRBJ1-2|TRBD1|-
CASSRRTGNGYTF
TGTGCCAGCAGCCGCAGGACAGGGAACGGCTACACCTTC
>TRBV20-1|TRBJ2-7|-|many
CSAGGRGSAYEQYF
TGCAGTGCTGGGGGGCGGGGGTCTGCCTACGAGCAGTACTTC
>TRBV9|TRBJ1-5|-|many
CASSAQGNQPQHF
TGTGCCAGCAGCGCACAGGGCAATCAGCCCCAGCATTTT
>TRBV20-1|TRBJ1-6|TRBD1|many
CSAKDRADSPLHF
TGCAGTGCTAAGGACAGGGCGGATTCACCCCTCCACTTT